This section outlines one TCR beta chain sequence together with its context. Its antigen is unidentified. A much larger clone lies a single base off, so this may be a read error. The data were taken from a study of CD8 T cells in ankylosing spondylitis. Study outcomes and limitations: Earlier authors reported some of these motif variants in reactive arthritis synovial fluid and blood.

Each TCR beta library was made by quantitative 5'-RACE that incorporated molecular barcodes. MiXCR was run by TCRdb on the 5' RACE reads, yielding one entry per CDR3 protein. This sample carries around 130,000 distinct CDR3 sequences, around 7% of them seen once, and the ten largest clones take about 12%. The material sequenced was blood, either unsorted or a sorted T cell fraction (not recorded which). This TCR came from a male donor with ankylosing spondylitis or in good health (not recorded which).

The CDR3: CASRSTGGFTEAIF. The CDR3 region has the DNA TGCGCCAGCAGATCCACAGGGGGCTTCACTGAAGCTATCTTT. The chain has TRBV5-1 and TRBJ1-1, with 9 bases aligning to TRBD1. This CDR3 spans 14 amino acids. Germline-derived CDR1 and CDR2 are SGHRS and YFSETQ.